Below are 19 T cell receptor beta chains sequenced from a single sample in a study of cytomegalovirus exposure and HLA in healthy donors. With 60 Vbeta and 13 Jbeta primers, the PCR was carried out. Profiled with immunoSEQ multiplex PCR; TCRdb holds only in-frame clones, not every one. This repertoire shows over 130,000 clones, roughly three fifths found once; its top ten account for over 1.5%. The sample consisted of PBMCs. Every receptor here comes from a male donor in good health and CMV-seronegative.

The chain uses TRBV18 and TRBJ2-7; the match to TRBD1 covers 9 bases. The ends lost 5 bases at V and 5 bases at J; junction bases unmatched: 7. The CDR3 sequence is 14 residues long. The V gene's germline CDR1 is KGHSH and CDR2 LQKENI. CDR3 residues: CASSARDRAHEQYF. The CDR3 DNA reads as TGTGCCAGCTCAGCCCGGGACAGGGCACACGAGCAGTACTTC.

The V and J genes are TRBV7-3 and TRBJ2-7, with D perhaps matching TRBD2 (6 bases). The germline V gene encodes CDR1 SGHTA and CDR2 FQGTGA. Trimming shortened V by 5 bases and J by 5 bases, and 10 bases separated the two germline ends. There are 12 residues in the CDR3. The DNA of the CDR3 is TGTGCCAGCAGCCGCAGGGAGGACGAGCAGTACTTC. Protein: CASSRREDEQYF.

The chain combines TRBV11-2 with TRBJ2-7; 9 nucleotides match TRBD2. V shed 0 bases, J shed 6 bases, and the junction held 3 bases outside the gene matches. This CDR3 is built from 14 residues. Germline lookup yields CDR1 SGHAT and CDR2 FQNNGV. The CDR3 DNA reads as TGTGCCAGCAGCTTAGAGCGGGGGGGATTCGAGCAGTACTTC. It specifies CASSLERGGFEQYF.

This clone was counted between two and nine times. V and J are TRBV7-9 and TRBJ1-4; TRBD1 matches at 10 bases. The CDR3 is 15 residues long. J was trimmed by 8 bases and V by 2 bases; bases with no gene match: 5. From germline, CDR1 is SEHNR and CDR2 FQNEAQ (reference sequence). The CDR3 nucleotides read TGTGCCAGCAGCTTAAGGACAGGGGGGAACGAAAAACTGTTTTTT. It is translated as CASSLRTGGNEKLFF.

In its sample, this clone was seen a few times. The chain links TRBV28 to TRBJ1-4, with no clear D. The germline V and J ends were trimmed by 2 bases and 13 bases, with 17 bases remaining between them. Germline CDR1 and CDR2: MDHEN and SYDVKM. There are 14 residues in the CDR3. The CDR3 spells CASSLELRTRGLFF. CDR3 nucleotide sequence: TGTGCCAGCAGTTTAGAATTGAGGACCCGGGGACTGTTTTTT. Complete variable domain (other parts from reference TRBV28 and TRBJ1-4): DVKVTQSSRYLVKRTGEKVFLECVQDMDHENMFWYRQDPGLGLRLIYFSYDVKMKEKGDIPEGYSVSREKKERFSLILESASTNQTSMYLCASSLELRTRGLFFGSGTQLSVL.

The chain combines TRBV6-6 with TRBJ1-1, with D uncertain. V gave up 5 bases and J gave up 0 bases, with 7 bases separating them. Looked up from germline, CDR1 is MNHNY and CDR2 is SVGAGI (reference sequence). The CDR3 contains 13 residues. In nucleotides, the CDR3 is TGTGCCAGCAGTCCCGGGTTGAACACTGAAGCTTTCTTT. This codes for CASSPGLNTEAFF.

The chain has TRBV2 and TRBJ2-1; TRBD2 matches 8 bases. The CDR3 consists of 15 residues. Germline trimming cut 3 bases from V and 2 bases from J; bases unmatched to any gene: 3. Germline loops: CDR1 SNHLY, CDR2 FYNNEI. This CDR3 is CASSDNGGAYNEQFF. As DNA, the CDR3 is TGTGCCAGCAGTGATAACGGGGGGGCCTACAATGAGCAGTTCTTC.

The CDR3 protein is CASSSRTGRVNEQFF. Here the CDR3 DNA reads TGTGCCAGCAGTTCTCGGACAGGCCGGGTCAATGAGCAGTTCTTC. This chain connects TRBV6-6 to TRBJ2-1; TRBD1 aligns across 7 bases. CDR1 is MNHNY and CDR2 is SVGAGI in the germline V gene (reference sequence). The CDR3 is 15 residues long. The V gene end was trimmed by 4 bases and the J gene end by 6 bases; junction bases not matched to a gene: 9.

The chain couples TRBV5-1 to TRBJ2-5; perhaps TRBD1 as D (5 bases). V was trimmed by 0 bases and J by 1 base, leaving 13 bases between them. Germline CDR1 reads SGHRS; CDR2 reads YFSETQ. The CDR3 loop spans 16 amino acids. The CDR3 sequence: CASSLANPGFQETQYF. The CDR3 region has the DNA TGCGCCAGCAGCTTGGCCAACCCAGGGTTCCAAGAGACCCAGTACTTC.

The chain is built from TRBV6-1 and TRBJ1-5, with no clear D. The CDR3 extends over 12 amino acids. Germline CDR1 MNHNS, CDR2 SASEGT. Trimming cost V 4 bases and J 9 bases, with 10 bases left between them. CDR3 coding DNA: TGTGCCAGCAGTGGGTACAGTCTGCCCCAGCATTTT. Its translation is CASSGYSLPQHF.

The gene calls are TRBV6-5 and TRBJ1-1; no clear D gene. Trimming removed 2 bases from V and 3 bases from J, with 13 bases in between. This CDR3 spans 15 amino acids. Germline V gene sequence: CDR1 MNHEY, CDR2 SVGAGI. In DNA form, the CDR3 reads TGTGCCAGCAGTTACCAAGGGAGCTGGGACACTGAAGCTTTCTTT. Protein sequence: CASSYQGSWDTEAFF.

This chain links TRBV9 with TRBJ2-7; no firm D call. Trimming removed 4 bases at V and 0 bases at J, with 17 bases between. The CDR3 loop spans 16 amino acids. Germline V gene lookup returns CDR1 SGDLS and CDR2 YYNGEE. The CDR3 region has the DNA TGTGCCAGCAGCCCCCGACATACCGCGAGCTCCTACGAGCAGTACTTC. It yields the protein CASSPRHTASSYEQYF.

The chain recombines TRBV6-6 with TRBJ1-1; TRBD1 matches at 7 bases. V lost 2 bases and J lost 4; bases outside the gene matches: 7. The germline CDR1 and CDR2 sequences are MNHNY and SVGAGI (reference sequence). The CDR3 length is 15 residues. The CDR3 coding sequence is TGTGCCAGCAGTTACCCGACAGGGCGGGGCACTGAAGCTTTCTTT. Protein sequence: CASSYPTGRGTEAFF.

The CDR3: CASSLAGLAGVEGETQYF. CDR3 in DNA: TGCGCCAGCAGCTTGGCCGGTCTAGCGGGGGTCGAGGGTGAGACCCAGTACTTC. The V gene is TRBV5-1, the J gene TRBJ2-5; TRBD2 matches 10 bases. This CDR3 comprises 18 residues. V lost 0 bases and J lost 5; bases outside the gene matches: 13. Germline loops: CDR1 SGHRS, CDR2 YFSETQ.

The CDR3 nucleotides are TGTGCCAGCAGTCCTATCTCCGGGGGGGCGTACGAGCAGTACTTC. This gives the protein CASSPISGGAYEQYF. J is TRBJ2-7 and V is TRBV6-5; 8 positions match TRBD2. Germline CDR1 reads MNHEY; CDR2 reads SVGAGI. V lost 5 bases and J lost 4; bases outside the gene matches: 10. The CDR3 loop spans 15 amino acids.

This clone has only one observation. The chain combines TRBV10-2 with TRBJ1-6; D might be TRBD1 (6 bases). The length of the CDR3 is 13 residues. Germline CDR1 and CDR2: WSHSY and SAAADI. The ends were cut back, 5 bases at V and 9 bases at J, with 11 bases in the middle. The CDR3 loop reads CASSQGFRSPLHF. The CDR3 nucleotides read TGCGCCAGCAGTCAGGGGTTTCGTTCACCCCTCCACTTT.

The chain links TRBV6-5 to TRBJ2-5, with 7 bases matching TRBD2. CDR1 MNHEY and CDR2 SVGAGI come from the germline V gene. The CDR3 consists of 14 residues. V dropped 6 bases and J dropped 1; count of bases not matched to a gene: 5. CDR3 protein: CASSPGLGQETQYF. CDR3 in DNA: TGTGCCAGCAGCCCTGGACTAGGCCAAGAGACCCAGTACTTC.

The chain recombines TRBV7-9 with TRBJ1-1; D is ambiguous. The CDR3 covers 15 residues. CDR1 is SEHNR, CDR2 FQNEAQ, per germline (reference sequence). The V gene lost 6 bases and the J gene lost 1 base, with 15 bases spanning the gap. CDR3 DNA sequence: TGTGCCAGCAGACAAAATCCGGGAACGAACACTGAAGCTTTCTTT. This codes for CASRQNPGTNTEAFF.

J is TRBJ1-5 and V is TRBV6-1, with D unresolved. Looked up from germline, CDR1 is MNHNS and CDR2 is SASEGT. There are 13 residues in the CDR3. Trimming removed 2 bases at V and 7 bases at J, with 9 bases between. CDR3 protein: CASSEILFQPQHF. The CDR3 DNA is TGTGCCAGCAGTGAAATTCTTTTCCAGCCCCAGCATTTT.